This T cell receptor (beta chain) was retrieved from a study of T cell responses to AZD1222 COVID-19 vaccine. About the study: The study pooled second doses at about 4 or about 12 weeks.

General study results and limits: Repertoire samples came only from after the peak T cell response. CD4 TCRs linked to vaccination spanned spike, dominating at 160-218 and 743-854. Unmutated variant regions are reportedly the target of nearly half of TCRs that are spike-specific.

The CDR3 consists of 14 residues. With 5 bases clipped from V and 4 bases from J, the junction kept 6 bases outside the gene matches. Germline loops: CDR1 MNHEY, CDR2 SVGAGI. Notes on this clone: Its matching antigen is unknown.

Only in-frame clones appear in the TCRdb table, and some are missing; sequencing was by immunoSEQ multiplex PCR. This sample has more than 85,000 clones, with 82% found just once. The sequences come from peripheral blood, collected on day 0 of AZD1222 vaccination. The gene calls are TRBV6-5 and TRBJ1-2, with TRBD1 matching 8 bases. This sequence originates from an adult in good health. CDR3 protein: CASSLDRGFYGYTF. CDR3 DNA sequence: TGTGCCAGCAGTCTCGACAGGGGTTTCTATGGCTACACCTTC.